The rows below give T cell receptor beta chains drawn from one sample of a study of identical twins. Each CDR3 protein is one row after TCRdb ran MiXCR on the 5' RACE reads. The repertoire includes under 900,000 distinct CDR3 sequences, roughly an eighth of them detected once, and roughly 1.5% sits in the top ten. The same sample was also studied in work on yellow fever vaccine responses in identical twins.

Sequencing was performed on PBMCs. The receptors were gathered from a woman between 18 and 29 years old in good health. Both conserved end residues are part of each CDR3. D genes are given only for firm matches. For some rows the clone size is stated as once, few or many, or as a class when expanded; others skip it.

j_gene | v_gene | d_gene | abundance | len | CDR3nt | CDR3aa
TRBJ2-1 | TRBV28 | - | - | 15 | TGTGCCAGCAGCTACAGGGCGAGCTCCTACAATGAGCAGTTCTTC | CASSYRASSYNEQFF
TRBJ1-5 | TRBV2 | - | few | 15 | TGTGCCAGCAGACCCCCGACAGTTAGCAATCAGCCCCAGCATTTT | CASRPPTVSNQPQHF
TRBJ1-1 | TRBV11-2 | - | many | 12 | TGTGCCAGCAGCAACGTTAGAAATGAAGCTTTCTTT | CASSNVRNEAFF
TRBJ2-7 | TRBV2 | - | few | 15 | TGTGCCAGAATCCAACAGGGGACTCCCCCCAAAGGGCAGTACTTC | CARIQQGTPPKGQYF
TRBJ2-7 | TRBV11-3 | TRBD2 | few | 20 | TGTGCCAGCAGCCTACCTTGGGGCGTAGCGGGAGGGATAAGCTCCTACGAGCAGTACTTC | CASSLPWGVAGGISSYEQYF
TRBJ2-3 | TRBV20-1 | - | - | 15 | TGCAGTGCTGGAAGGGGGGTCCTCAGCACAGATACGCAGTATTTT | CSAGRGVLSTDTQYF
TRBJ2-5 | TRBV4-1 | - | few | 18 | TGCGCCAGCAGCCAAGATATCCATAGGACCAACTCCCAGGAGACCCAGTACTTC | CASSQDIHRTNSQETQYF
TRBJ2-3 | TRBV7-8 | TRBD2 | - | 17 | TGTGCCAGCAGCTTAGGGACTAGCGGGGGGTACACAGATACGCAGTATTTT | CASSLGTSGGYTDTQYF
TRBJ2-3 | TRBV5-1 | - | few | 14 | TGCGCCAGCAGCTTGGGCAGGGGGGAAGATACGCAGTATTTT | CASSLGRGEDTQYF
TRBJ2-5 | TRBV7-8 | - | many | 13 | TGTGTTACTAGTCCGGTACAAGGGGAGACCCAGTACTTC | CVTSPVQGETQYF
TRBJ2-3 | TRBV6-4 | TRBD2 | - | 16 | TGTGCCAGCAGTGACTCGGCTAGCGGGCCGGGGGGTACGCAGTATTTT | CASSDSASGPGGTQYF
TRBJ2-2 | TRBV3-1 | - | many | 13 | TGTGCCAGCAGCCACCTGAACACCGGGGAGCTGTTTTTT | CASSHLNTGELFF
TRBJ2-5 | TRBV3-1 | - | few | 13 | TGTGCCAGCAGCCAAGCGAGGAGAGAGACCCAGTACTTC | CASSQARRETQYF
TRBJ2-1 | TRBV12-3/TRBV12-4 | TRBD2 | - | 13 | TGTGCCACCAGGACTAGCGGGAACTATGAGCAGTTCTTC | CATRTSGNYEQFF
TRBJ2-7 | TRBV10-3 | - | - | 12 | TGTGCCATCAGTCCGGGGAGATCCGAGCAGTACTTC | CAISPGRSEQYF
TRBJ2-5 | TRBV7-2 | - | - | 15 | TGTGCCAGCAGCTTAGAAGGACTTTTTGGGCTGACCCAGTACTTC | CASSLEGLFGLTQYF
TRBJ1-2 | TRBV28 | TRBD1 | - | 14 | TGTGCCAGCAGTCCTAGGGGGCTTGACTATGGCTACACCTTC | CASSPRGLDYGYTF
TRBJ2-3 | TRBV5-1 | - | - | 18 | TGCGCCAGCAGCCCACAGGATGGAGTTCGGTTTACCCCTAATACGCAGTATTTT | CASSPQDGVRFTPNTQYF
TRBJ2-1 | TRBV29-1 | - | few | 11 | TGCAGCGTTGAAGATAGGAATGAGCAGTTCTTC | CSVEDRNEQFF
TRBJ2-1 | TRBV25-1 | - | - | 15 | TGTGCCAGCAGTGAGAGGGAGACTAGTAAGGATGAGCAGTTCTTC | CASSERETSKDEQFF
TRBJ1-1 | TRBV4-1 | - | - | 14 | TGCGCCAGCAGCCAAGCGGGGGAGTACCCTGAAGCTTTCTTT | CASSQAGEYPEAFF
TRBJ1-5 | TRBV28 | TRBD1 | - | 15 | TGTGCCACTCGGGGGGGGGGACAGGGGGCCAGGCCCCAGCATTTT | CATRGGGQGARPQHF
TRBJ2-2 | TRBV10-3 | - | - | 16 | TGTGCCATCAGTGAACCACCGACAGGGAACACCGGGGAGCTGTTTTTT | CAISEPPTGNTGELFF
TRBJ2-3 | TRBV10-3 | TRBD1 | - | 16 | TGTGCCATCAGTGAGTCCGGGACAGGGACCACAGATACGCAGTATTTT | CAISESGTGTTDTQYF
TRBJ2-1 | TRBV4-1 | - | - | 13 | TGCGCCAGCAGCCAACTACTAGGTGACGAGCAGTTCTTC | CASSQLLGDEQFF
TRBJ1-5 | TRBV28 | TRBD1 | - | 15 | TGTGCCAGCAGGGACCGGGACAGTCCTAATCAGCCCCAGCATTTT | CASRDRDSPNQPQHF
TRBJ1-6 | TRBV12-3/TRBV12-4 | TRBD1 | - | 15 | TGTGCCAGTCATCGACCGGGACAGGGGCATTCACCCCTCCACTTT | CASHRPGQGHSPLHF
TRBJ1-5 | TRBV5-5 | - | - | 16 | TGTGCCAGCAGCTTCATCCCGTACCCGAGCAATCAGCCCCAGCATTTT | CASSFIPYPSNQPQHF
TRBJ2-2 | TRBV11-2 | TRBD2 | - | 15 | TGTGCCAGCAGCTCAAATAGCGGGAGGGGAGGGGAGCTGTTTTTT | CASSSNSGRGGELFF